Below, one TCR beta chain is given with its context. These data come from a study of shared T cell receptors in the human thymus. Assay used: immunoSEQ multiplex PCR; TCRdb lists only in-frame clones, some missing. The sample records about 540,000 clones, approximately 80% being singletons. Germline trimming cut 4 bases from V and 2 bases from J; bases unmatched to any gene: 11. The CDR3 runs to 18 residues. Germline-derived CDR1 and CDR2 are SGHTA and FQGNSA. The same sample was also used in a study of human thymus T cells.

The chain carries TRBV7-2 and TRBJ1-5, with 10 nucleotides matching TRBD1. The sample taken for sequencing was thymocytes. The clonotype was recovered from a boy in the first two years of life with a congenital heart defect. CDR3 residues: CASSSPGQGLNCNQPQHF. As DNA, the CDR3 is TGTGCCAGCAGCTCGCCGGGACAGGGGCTCAATTGCAATCAGCCCCAGCATTTT.